This entry concerns a single T cell receptor beta chain. As yet, its antigen is unknown. The sample originates from a study of PD-1 blockade in classical Hodgkin lymphoma. In the study overall: Patients were treated with nivolumab at 3 mg/kg, and this was given intravenously every 2 weeks. Study-level points and caveats: Healthy donors reportedly exceeded newly diagnosed patients in baseline TCR diversity. By C4D1 there was a significant rise in CD4+ TCR diversity but not in CD8+ TCR diversity.

V lost 7 bases and J lost 4; bases outside the gene matches: 12. CDR1 and CDR2 (germline): LNHDA, SQIVND (reference sequence). This CDR3 spans 16 amino acids. Each patient experienced a relapse that followed autologous stem cell transplantation, and brentuximab vedotin exposure varied. Libraries were prepared by immunoSEQ multiplex PCR; TCRdb keeps only in-frame clonotypes and omits some of them. In the table there are about 4,700 clones, approximately 66% of which are singletons. This sequence originates from a human donor with classical Hodgkin lymphoma. The chain employs TRBV19 and TRBJ2-2; 7 nucleotides line up with TRBD2. Specimen: peripheral blood mononuclear cells (PBMCs), collected before the second cycle of nivolumab. CDR3 DNA: TGTGCCAGTACCAGAGGGGCTAGCGGCTCCACCGGGGAGCTGTTTTTT. Its protein is CASTRGASGSTGELFF.